A selection of T cell receptor beta chains follows, all from one sample in a study of blood T cell repertoires in COVID-19. This table comes from immunoSEQ multiplex PCR, and its TCRdb copy is limited to in-frame clones, with some not included. Of approximately 220,000 clones detected, roughly 84% appear once; the ten largest clones hold 2.9%. The specimen was peripheral blood. The receptors stem from a man aged 50 to 60 who had recovered from COVID-19. Each CDR3 is given with its conserved first and last residue. The D gene is left open where the match is weak. For some rows the clone size is stated as once, few or many, or as a class when expanded; others skip it.

J	D	V	size	CDR3	DNA
TRBJ2-7	TRBD1	TRBV3-1/TRBV3-2	.	CASSLERTGTYEQYF	TGTGCCAGCAGCCTAGAAAGGACAGGGACCTACGAGCAGTACTTC
TRBJ2-1	TRBD1	TRBV5-1	once	CASSFGGTGANNEQFF	TGCGCCAGCAGCTTTGGTGGGACAGGGGCGAACAATGAGCAGTTCTTC
TRBJ2-5	.	TRBV18	.	CASSPELSGMETQYF	TGTGCCAGCTCACCAGAGCTTTCGGGGATGGAGACCCAGTACTTC
TRBJ1-1	.	TRBV5-1	.	CASSWTTRELSEAFF	TGCGCCAGCAGCTGGACGACACGGGAGTTATCTGAAGCTTTCTTT
TRBJ2-5	TRBD2	TRBV9	.	CASSVATAGGQETQYF	TGTGCCAGCAGCGTAGCTACAGCGGGAGGACAAGAGACCCAGTACTTC
TRBJ1-2	TRBD1	TRBV15	.	CATRRTGGNYGYTF	TGTGCCACCAGACGGACAGGGGGTAACTATGGCTACACCTTC
TRBJ1-1	.	TRBV28	.	CASSFEAGRAFF	TGTGCCAGCAGTTTTGAGGCAGGGAGGGCTTTCTTT
TRBJ2-7	TRBD1	TRBV7-9	.	CASSLGGSVYEQYF	TGTGCCAGCAGCCTAGGGGGCTCGGTTTACGAGCAGTACTTC
TRBJ2-2	TRBD2	TRBV2	.	CASSEALTSGSVIGELFF	TGTGCCAGCAGTGAAGCGCTGACTAGCGGGAGCGTGATCGGGGAGCTGTTTTTT
TRBJ2-7	TRBD2	TRBV11-3	.	CASSSTSGSDEQYF	TGTGCCAGCAGCTCGACTAGCGGGAGCGACGAGCAGTACTTC
TRBJ2-1	.	TRBV11-3	.	CASSPTGYSYNEQFF	TGTGCCAGCAGCCCCACAGGGTATAGCTACAATGAGCAGTTCTTC
TRBJ1-2	.	TRBV6-5	.	CASSSRQDYTNYGYTF	TGTGCCAGCAGTTCGCGACAGGATTACACTAACTATGGCTACACCTTC
TRBJ2-1	.	TRBV28	.	CASGGSPSYNEQFF	TGTGCCAGCGGAGGCAGCCCCTCCTACAATGAGCAGTTCTTC
TRBJ2-7	.	TRBV11-2	once	CASSKSRFGGVGHEQYF	TGTGCCAGCAGCAAAAGTCGATTTGGTGGGGTGGGGCACGAGCAGTACTTC
TRBJ1-5	.	TRBV7-8	once	CASSLTNRELSNQPQHF	TGTGCCAGCAGCTTAACAAACAGGGAACTTAGCAATCAGCCCCAGCATTTT
TRBJ2-7	TRBD1	TRBV2	.	CASSSDREEQYF	TGTGCCAGCAGTTCTGACAGGGAAGAGCAGTACTTC
TRBJ2-1	TRBD2	TRBV18	.	CASSPPGLAGNNEQFF	TGTGCCAGCTCACCACCGGGACTAGCGGGGAACAATGAGCAGTTCTTC
TRBJ1-6	TRBD1	TRBV6-6	.	CASSLDRVNSPLHF	TGTGCCAGCAGTTTAGACAGGGTCAATTCACCCCTCCACTTT
TRBJ1-5	TRBD1	TRBV5-6	.	CASSSTGGINQPQHF	TGTGCCAGCAGTTCGACAGGGGGGATCAATCAGCCCCAGCATTTT
TRBJ2-7	.	TRBV2	.	CASSEMSSRTYEQYF	TGTGCCAGCAGTGAAATGAGTAGCCGGACCTACGAGCAGTACTTC
TRBJ2-5	.	TRBV28	.	CASSFLGGGKETQYF	TGTGCCAGCAGTTTTCTAGGGGGAGGGAAAGAGACCCAGTACTTC
TRBJ2-1	.	TRBV7-9	.	CASSLAWSTTYNEQFF	TGTGCCAGCAGCTTAGCGTGGTCCACAACCTACAATGAGCAGTTCTTC
TRBJ2-1	TRBD1	TRBV4-2	.	CASSQDGAGGYNEQFF	TGTGCCAGCAGCCAAGATGGGGCAGGGGGCTACAATGAGCAGTTCTTC
TRBJ1-1	TRBD1	TRBV5-6	.	CASSSVVGQGAMNTEAFF	TGTGCCAGCAGCTCGGTAGTGGGACAGGGGGCTATGAACACTGAAGCTTTCTTT
TRBJ1-1	TRBD1	TRBV2	.	CASRPGTGVNTEAFF	TGTGCCAGCAGACCCGGGACAGGCGTGAACACTGAAGCTTTCTTT
TRBJ2-3	TRBD2	TRBV7-9	.	CASSPEGAGGKTDTQYF	TGTGCCAGCAGCCCCGAAGGAGCGGGAGGGAAAACAGATACGCAGTATTTT